The sample holds many counts of the clone carrying this T cell receptor beta chain. The target antigen is unknown. An absence of ophthalmopathy progression within 18 months meant stable Graves' hyperthyroidism. Newly diagnosed hyperthyroidism patients aged 18 to 65 years had disease lasting under 2 months. Together with thyroid ultrasound, orbital computed tomography, serum thyroxine and TRAb, clinical symptoms were used for diagnoses. The data belong to a study of T cells in Graves' hyperthyroidism and ophthalmopathy. General study results and limits: Most thyroid clonotypes that were expanded above 0.001 also turned up in blood.

The CDR3 has 15 amino acids. V lost 4 bases to trimming and J lost 0 bases; unmatched junction nucleotides: 4. In germline, CDR1 is SGHDN, CDR2 FVKESK. RNA transcripts were the template for amplifying TCR beta CDR3 regions. The TCR CDR3 first-round RT-PCR relied on the HTBI primer set. TCRdb called the multiplex PCR reads again in MiXCR, with one record for every CDR3 protein. The table includes almost 600,000 distinct CDR3 sequences, roughly 50% detected once. The sample taken for sequencing was peripheral blood or thyroid tissue (not recorded which). The gene calls are TRBV14 and TRBJ2-7, with 9 nucleotides matching TRBD2. This clonotype was obtained from a woman younger than 35 with Graves' hyperthyroidism. CDR3 nucleotide sequence: TGTGCCAGCAGCCGGACTAGCGCCAACTCCTACGAGCAGTACTTC. Amino acids: CASSRTSANSYEQYF.